The 11 T cell receptor beta chains presented below share a single source sample, sequenced in a study of CD8 T cells in ankylosing spondylitis. TCRdb processed the 5' RACE reads anew with MiXCR; each CDR3 protein has one entry. The table has 200,000 to 250,000 distinct CDR3 sequences, 9.5% to 12% seen once. Sequenced sample: blood, either unsorted or a sorted T cell fraction (not recorded which). The origin of the receptors is a male donor with ankylosing spondylitis or in good health (not recorded which).

This clonotype showed up just a few times. The chain links TRBV12-3 or TRBV12-4 to TRBJ2-4; the D is unclear. CDR3 length: 15 residues. Trimming cost V 3 bases and J 2 bases, with 11 bases left between them. CDR3 region: CASSLGRWPKNIQYF. CDR3 coding DNA: TGTGCCAGCAGTTTGGGCCGGTGGCCCAAAAACATTCAGTACTTC.

This clonotype occurred many times. The chain employs TRBV5-1 and TRBJ2-3; tentative D call: TRBD2 (5 bases). From germline, CDR1 is SGHRS and CDR2 YFSETQ. V shed 4 bases and J shed 2 bases, with 8 bases lying between them. The CDR3 is 13 residues long. CDR3 residues: CASSEGNTDTQYF. DNA for the CDR3: TGCGCCAGCAGCGAGGGTAACACAGATACGCAGTATTTT.

Worth noting for this clonotype: A read error may explain this, as a much larger clone is one base away. J is TRBJ2-1 and V is TRBV11-2; tentatively, D is TRBD1 or TRBD2 (5 bases each). This CDR3 is built from 14 residues. V was cut by 7 bases and J by 6 bases, with 16 bases left in between. Per the germline V gene, CDR1 is SGHAT and CDR2 is FQNNGV. CDR3 protein: CASNLGTSINEQFF. CDR3 nucleotides: TGTGCCAGCAACTTGGGGACGTCGATCAATGAGCAGTTCTTC.

This clonotype was counted many times. The chain carries TRBV7-3 and TRBJ2-3, with 7 bases matching TRBD2. The J segment lost 5 bases and the V segment lost 5 bases, leaving 7 bases of the junction unmatched. The length of the CDR3 is 14 residues. CDR1 is SGHTA and CDR2 is FQGTGA in the germline V gene. The CDR3 here is CASSMGLTGDTQYF. Here the CDR3 DNA reads TGTGCCAGCAGCATGGGACTAACCGGAGATACGCAGTATTTT.

V gene TRBV11-2 combines with J gene TRBJ1-1; no firm D call. V was pared by 5 bases and J by 7 bases, with 11 bases between. There are 12 residues in the CDR3. The germline gives CDR1 SGHAT, CDR2 FQNNGV. CDR3 DNA sequence: TGTGCCAGCAGCGGCGTTAGTGGTGAAGCTTTCTTT. This translates into CASSGVSGEAFF.

This clonotype has at least ten counts. The J gene is TRBJ1-2, the V gene TRBV12-3 or TRBV12-4, with D possibly being TRBD1 (5 bases). This CDR3 has 15 amino acids. Trimming cost V 8 bases and J 4 bases, with 20 bases left between them. CDR3 bases: TGTGCCAGCCGCCTAACCCAGGGAGGGACCTATGGCTACACCTTC. Amino acid sequence: CASRLTQGGTYGYTF.

This clonotype was counted between two and nine times. The chain is built from TRBV13 and TRBJ2-3; D gene unclear. The length of the CDR3 is 16 residues. Germline lookup yields CDR1 PRHDT and CDR2 FYEKMQ (reference sequence). The ends were cut back, 2 bases at V and 2 bases at J, with 14 bases in the middle. The CDR3 is CASSLLTTAATDTQYF. The DNA of the CDR3 is TGTGCCAGCAGCTTATTGACGACTGCAGCCACAGATACGCAGTATTTT.

This clonotype appeared a few times. The chain is built from TRBV12-3 or TRBV12-4 and TRBJ1-5; 7 bases align to TRBD1. V gave up 5 bases and J gave up 4 bases; unmatched junction bases: 11. CDR3 length equals 16 residues. In DNA form, the CDR3 reads TGTGCCAGCAGTCCCTACAGGGGTATGGGGAATCAGCCCCAGCATTTT. It translates to CASSPYRGMGNQPQHF.

This clonotype was seen many times. The V gene is TRBV7-7, the J gene TRBJ2-1; D is undetermined. Germline CDR1 SSHAT, CDR2 FNYEAQ (reference sequence). This CDR3 has 15 residues. Trimming removed 5 bases at V and 1 base at J, with 12 bases between. CDR3 in amino acids: CASSPGVGSYNEQFF. CDR3 bases: TGTGCCAGCAGCCCCGGAGTTGGTTCCTACAATGAGCAGTTCTTC.

The sample holds many counts of this clonotype. J is TRBJ2-1 and V is TRBV12-3 or TRBV12-4, with D unresolved. This CDR3 has 16 residues. V dropped 3 bases and J dropped 6 bases, with 18 bases sitting between them. The CDR3 DNA reads TGTGCCAGCAGTTTTTCGGGCTCCCCAAACCCCAATGAGCAGTTCTTC. Protein sequence: CASSFSGSPNPNEQFF.

The rearrangement joins TRBV20-1 to TRBJ2-1; 11 nucleotides match TRBD2. V was clipped by 1 base and J by 0 bases; unmatched bases: 8. Germline V CDR1 and CDR2: DFQATT, SNEGSKA (reference sequence). The CDR3 contains 18 residues. The CDR3 is CSARVALAGGRSYNEQFF. In nucleotides, the CDR3 is TGCAGTGCTAGAGTGGCGCTAGCGGGAGGCCGCTCCTACAATGAGCAGTTCTTC.